This T cell receptor (beta chain) emerged from a study of neoadjuvant nivolumab and ipilimumab in lung cancer. Study information: Nivolumab 3 mg/kg was given days 1, 15 and 29, plus ipilimumab 1 mg/kg day 1 in combination.

In germline, CDR1 is MNHEY, CDR2 SVGAGI. This CDR3 is 14 amino acids long. V gave up 4 bases and J gave up 7 bases, with 16 bases separating them. Findings of the study overall: Only two of four nivolumab-treated tumors gained richness and clonality by surgery. TCR richness and clonality were higher in tumors than adjacent uninvolved lung. Only a small number of samples underwent TCR sequencing.

Profiled with immunoSEQ multiplex PCR; TCRdb holds only in-frame clones, not every one. The profile shows under 15,000 clones, approximately 71% of them singletons. This clone has just one count. Its antigen is undetermined. This sequence was found in an adult with non-small cell lung cancer. The chain uses TRBV6-5 and TRBJ1-1; tentative D call: TRBD1 (5 bases). The sample here was peripheral blood, taken after neoadjuvant nivolumab, alone or with ipilimumab, at or shortly before surgery. As DNA, the CDR3 is TGTGCCAGCAGTTCCCCGGGACGGAGAATTGAAGCTTTCTTT. It specifies CASSSPGRRIEAFF.